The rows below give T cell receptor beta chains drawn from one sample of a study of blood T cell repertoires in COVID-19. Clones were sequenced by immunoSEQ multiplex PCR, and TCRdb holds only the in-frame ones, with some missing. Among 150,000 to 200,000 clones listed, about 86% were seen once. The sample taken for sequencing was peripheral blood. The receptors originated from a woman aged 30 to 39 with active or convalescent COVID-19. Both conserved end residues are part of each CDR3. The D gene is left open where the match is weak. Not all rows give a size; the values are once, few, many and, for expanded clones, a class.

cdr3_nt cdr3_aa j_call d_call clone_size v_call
TGTGCTAGTGGTTTGGTCCTAGCGGGAACCTACAATGAGCAGTTCTTC CASGLVLAGTYNEQFF TRBJ2-1 TRBD2 - TRBV12-5
TGTGCCAGCAGCCAAGGAAGGACAGGGGCTACGAACACTGAAGCTTTCTTT CASSQGRTGATNTEAFF TRBJ1-1 TRBD1 - TRBV4-2
TGTGCCAGCAGTGAGGGGACAGGCCCCTTTGCTAGCTATGGCTACACCTTC CASSEGTGPFASYGYTF TRBJ1-2 TRBD1 - TRBV2
TGTGCCAGCAGCAGGGGCGACACAAATGAAAAACTGTTTTTT CASSRGDTNEKLFF TRBJ1-4 - once TRBV6-6
TGTGCCAGCACCCCCAGGGGGCGAGGAAACACCATATATTTT CASTPRGRGNTIYF TRBJ1-3 TRBD1 - TRBV6-5
TGTGCCAGCAGCCTGGGGTCTAGCAGGCAGAACACTGAAGCTTTCTTT CASSLGSSRQNTEAFF TRBJ1-1 - - TRBV5-6
TGTGCCAGCAGCCAATTAGAGTATGGCTACACCTTC CASSQLEYGYTF TRBJ1-2 - - TRBV3-1/TRBV3-2
TGTGCCAGCAGCCGGGGACAGCTCGAGCAGTACTTC CASSRGQLEQYF TRBJ2-7 TRBD1 - TRBV28
TGTGCTAGCAGCTTAAACAGGGGCAAACAAGAGACCCAGTACTTC CASSLNRGKQETQYF TRBJ2-5 TRBD1 - TRBV7-7
TGTGCCAGCAGCCCCCTCGCGGGGGGGACCCAGTACTTC CASSPLAGGTQYF TRBJ2-5 TRBD2 - TRBV13
TGTGCCACCACACAGGGTTCCAATGAGCAGTTCTTC CATTQGSNEQFF TRBJ2-1 - - TRBV24-1
TGCAGCGTTGTGTACGGGCAGGGGACAAGGAATACGCAGTATTTT CSVVYGQGTRNTQYF TRBJ2-3 - - TRBV29-1
TGTGCTAGTGGCCCGGGGTTCAACTATGGCTACACCTTC CASGPGFNYGYTF TRBJ1-2 - - TRBV12-5
TGTGCCAGCAGTGAGACCCAGGGGGCAACTGAGCAGTTCTTC CASSETQGATEQFF TRBJ2-1 TRBD1 - TRBV2
TGTGCCAGCAGCCTCGCTAGCGGGGGAAGCACAGATACGCAGTATTTT CASSLASGGSTDTQYF TRBJ2-3 TRBD2 - TRBV7-9
TGTGCCAGCCGATTGAGGGGGCAAGGAGATACGCAGTATTTT CASRLRGQGDTQYF TRBJ2-3 TRBD1 - TRBV27
TGTGCCAGCAGCCAAGGAGGGGGACGGGTCGCTGAAGCTTTCTTT CASSQGGGRVAEAFF TRBJ1-1 - - TRBV14
TGTGCCAGCAGCGCGGAGGGGTACGAGCAGTACTTC CASSAEGYEQYF TRBJ2-7 - - TRBV9
TGCGCCAGCAGCTCGGAGGGCTTCACTAGCGGGGGTAATGAGCAGTTCTTC CASSSEGFTSGGNEQFF TRBJ2-1 TRBD2 - TRBV5-1
TGTGCCAGCAGTTATGGCGGCCCCCAGTATTTT CASSYGGPQYF TRBJ2-3 - - TRBV12-3/TRBV12-4
TGTGCCAGCAGCCAACCAACAGTAAACACCATATATTTT CASSQPTVNTIYF TRBJ1-3 - - TRBV3-1/TRBV3-2
TGTGCCAGCAGCCCTCCTCAGGTTAACACCGGGGAGCTGTTTTTT CASSPPQVNTGELFF TRBJ2-2 - - TRBV11-2
TGTGCCAGCAGTCGGACAGGGAGGCAGCCCCAGCATTTT CASSRTGRQPQHF TRBJ1-5 TRBD1 - TRBV27
TGCGCCAGCAGCCAAGAGGGAACGGGGTACACTGAAGCTTTCTTT CASSQEGTGYTEAFF TRBJ1-1 - - TRBV4-1
TGTGCCAGCTCACCCCTCCCCCTGGGACGCGGGACGGCGACCCAGTACTTC CASSPLPLGRGTATQYF TRBJ2-5 - - TRBV18
TGTGCCAGCAGTGTGACAGGCCGGAGCTATGGCTACACCTTC CASSVTGRSYGYTF TRBJ1-2 - - TRBV2
TGTGCCAGCACCACCTTGGGGACAGGTGGACGGTCTGGAAACACCATATATTTT CASTTLGTGGRSGNTIYF TRBJ1-3 TRBD1 - TRBV28